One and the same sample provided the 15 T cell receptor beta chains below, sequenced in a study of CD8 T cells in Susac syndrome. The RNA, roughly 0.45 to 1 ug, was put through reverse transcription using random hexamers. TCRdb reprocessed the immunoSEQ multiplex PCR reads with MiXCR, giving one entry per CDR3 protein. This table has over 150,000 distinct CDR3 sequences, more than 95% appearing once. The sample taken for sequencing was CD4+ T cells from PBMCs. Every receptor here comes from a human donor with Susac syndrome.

In DNA, the CDR3 is TGTGCGCAGGGGGCGCGTTTGAACACTGAAGCTTTCTTT. Protein product: CAQGARLNTEAFF. The V and J genes are TRBV30 and TRBJ1-1, with 8 bases identical to TRBD1. This CDR3 region has 13 residues. Germline CDR1 and CDR2: GTSNPN and SVGIG (reference sequence). Full variable domain (remainder filled in from reference TRBV30 and TRBJ1-1): SQTIHQWPATLVQPVGSPLSLECTVEGTSNPNLYWYRQAAGRGLQLLFYSVGIGQISSEVPQNLSASRPQDRQFILSSKKLLLSDSGFYLCAQGARLNTEAFFGQGTRLTVV.

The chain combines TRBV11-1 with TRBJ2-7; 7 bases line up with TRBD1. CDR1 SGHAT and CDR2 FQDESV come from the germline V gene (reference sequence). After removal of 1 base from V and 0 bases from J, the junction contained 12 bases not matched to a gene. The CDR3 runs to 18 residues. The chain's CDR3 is CASSLGRWGTDDSYEQYV. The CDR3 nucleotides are TGTGCCAGCAGCTTAGGTCGATGGGGGACAGACGACTCCTACGAGCAGTACGTC.

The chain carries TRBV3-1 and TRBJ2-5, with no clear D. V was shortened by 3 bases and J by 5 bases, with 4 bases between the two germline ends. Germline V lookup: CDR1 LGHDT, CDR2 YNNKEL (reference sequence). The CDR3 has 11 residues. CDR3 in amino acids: CASSQSETQYF. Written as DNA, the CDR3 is TGTGCCAGCAGCCAGTCGGAGACCCAGTACTTC.

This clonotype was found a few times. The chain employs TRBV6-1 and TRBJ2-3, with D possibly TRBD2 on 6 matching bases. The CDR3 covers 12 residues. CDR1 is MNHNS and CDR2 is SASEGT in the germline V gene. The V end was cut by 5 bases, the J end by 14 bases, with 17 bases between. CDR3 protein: CASSINRSGWYF. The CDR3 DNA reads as TGTGCCAGCAGTATAAACAGGAGCGGGTGGTATTTT.

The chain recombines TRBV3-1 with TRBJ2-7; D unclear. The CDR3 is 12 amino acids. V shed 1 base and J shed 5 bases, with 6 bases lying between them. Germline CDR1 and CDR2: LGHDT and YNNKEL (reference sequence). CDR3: CASSQGVNEQYV. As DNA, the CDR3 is TGTGCCAGCAGCCAAGGGGTCAACGAGCAGTACGTC.

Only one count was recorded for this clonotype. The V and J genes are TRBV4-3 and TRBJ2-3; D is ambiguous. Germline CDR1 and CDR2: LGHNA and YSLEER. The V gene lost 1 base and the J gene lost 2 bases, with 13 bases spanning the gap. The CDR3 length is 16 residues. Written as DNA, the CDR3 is TGCGCCAGCAGCCAAGGTCCAGATCCCTACACAGATACGCAGTATTTT. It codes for CASSQGPDPYTDTQYF.

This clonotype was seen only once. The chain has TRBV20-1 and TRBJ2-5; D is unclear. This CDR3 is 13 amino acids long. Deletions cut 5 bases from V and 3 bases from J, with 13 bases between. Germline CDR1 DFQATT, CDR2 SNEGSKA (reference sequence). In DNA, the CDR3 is TGCAGTGCTGTCCTCCGGACCGAAGAGACCCAGTACTTC. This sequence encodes CSAVLRTEETQYF.

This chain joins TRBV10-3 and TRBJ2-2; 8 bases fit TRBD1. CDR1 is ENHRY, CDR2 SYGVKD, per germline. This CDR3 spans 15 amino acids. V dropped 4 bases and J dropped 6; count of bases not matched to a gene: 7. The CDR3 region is CAISAGQGWSGELFF. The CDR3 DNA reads TGTGCCATCAGTGCCGGACAGGGTTGGTCCGGGGAGCTGTTTTTT.

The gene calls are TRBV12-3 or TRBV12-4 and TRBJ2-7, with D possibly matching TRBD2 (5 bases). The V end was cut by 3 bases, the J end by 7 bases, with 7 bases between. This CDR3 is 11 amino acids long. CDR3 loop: CASSLGAEQYF. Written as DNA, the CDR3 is TGTGCCAGCAGTTTGGGAGCGGAGCAGTACTTC.

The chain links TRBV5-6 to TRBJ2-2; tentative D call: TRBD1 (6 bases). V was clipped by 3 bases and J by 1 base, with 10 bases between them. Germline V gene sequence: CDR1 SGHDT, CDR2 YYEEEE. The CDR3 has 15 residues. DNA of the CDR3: TGTGCCAGCAGCTCGACAGGCCTGAACACCGGGGAGCTGTTTTTT. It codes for CASSSTGLNTGELFF. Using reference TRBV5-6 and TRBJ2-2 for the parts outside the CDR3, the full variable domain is DAGVTQSPTHLIKTRGQQVTLRCSPKSGHDTVSWYQQALGQGPQFIFQYYEEEERQRGNFPDRFSGHQFPNYSSELNVNALLLGDSALYLCASSSTGLNTGELFFGEGSRLTVL.

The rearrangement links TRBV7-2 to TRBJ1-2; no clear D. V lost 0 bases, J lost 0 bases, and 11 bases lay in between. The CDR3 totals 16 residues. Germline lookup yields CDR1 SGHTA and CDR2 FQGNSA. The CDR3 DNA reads TGTGCCAGCAGCTTAGCCTCGAGGCGAGCTAACTATGGCTACACCTTC. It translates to CASSLASRRANYGYTF.

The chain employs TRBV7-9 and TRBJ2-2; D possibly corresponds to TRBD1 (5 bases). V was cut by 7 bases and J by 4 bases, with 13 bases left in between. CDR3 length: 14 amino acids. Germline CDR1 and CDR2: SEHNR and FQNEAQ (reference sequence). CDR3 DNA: TGTGCCAGCACCCCAGGGATTCTCACCGGGGAGCTGTTTTTT. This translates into CASTPGILTGELFF.

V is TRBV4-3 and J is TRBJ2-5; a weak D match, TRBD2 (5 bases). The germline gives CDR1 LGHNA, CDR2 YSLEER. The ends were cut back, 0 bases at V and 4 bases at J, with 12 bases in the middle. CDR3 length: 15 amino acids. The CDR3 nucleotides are TGCGCCAGCAGCCAAGAGGGAACTAGACGAGAGACCCAGTACTTC. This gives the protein CASSQEGTRRETQYF.

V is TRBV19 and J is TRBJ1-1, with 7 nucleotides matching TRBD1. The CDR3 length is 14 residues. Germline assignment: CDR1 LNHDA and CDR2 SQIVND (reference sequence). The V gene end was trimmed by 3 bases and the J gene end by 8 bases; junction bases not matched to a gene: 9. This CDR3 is CASSIDGTDGEAFF. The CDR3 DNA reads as TGTGCCAGTAGTATCGATGGGACAGACGGGGAAGCTTTCTTT. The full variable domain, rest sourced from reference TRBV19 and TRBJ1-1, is DGGITQSPKYLFRKEGQNVTLSCEQNLNHDAMYWYRQDPGQGLRLIYYSQIVNDFQKGDIAEGYSVSREKKESFPLTVTSAQKNPTAFYLCASSIDGTDGEAFFGQGTRLTVV.

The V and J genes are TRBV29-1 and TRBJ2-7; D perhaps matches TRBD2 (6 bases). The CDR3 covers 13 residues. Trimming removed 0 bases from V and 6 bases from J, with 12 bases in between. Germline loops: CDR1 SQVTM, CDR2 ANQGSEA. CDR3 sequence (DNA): TGCAGCGTTGAAGATCGGGGGAGCACCGAGCAGTACTTC. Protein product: CSVEDRGSTEQYF.